This T cell receptor beta chain stems from a study of tumor-infiltrating lymphocytes in primary liver carcinoma. Overall study: Primary liver carcinomas in the patients were surgically resected. The number of productive TCRbeta reads per sample ranged from roughly 3.65 to 7.13 million and was similar across tissue types.

The authors made TCR beta cDNA from 400 to 600 ng total RNA with a constant-region primer. Researchers made the TCR beta libraries by running three nested multiplex PCR rounds with slightly modified ARM-PCR. Rounds one and two of PCR, each of around 11 cycles, were primed with TRBV1-TRBV30 forward primers and a C-beta reverse primer. TCRdb reprocessed the multiplex PCR reads via MiXCR and lists one record per CDR3 protein. This table has some 190,000 distinct CDR3 sequences, over 45% appearing once. Blood RNA originated from unsorted whole blood, with germline DNA additionally extracted. Surgery was preceded by the collection of 3.5 to 4.5 milliliters of peripheral blood. General study findings and limits: Overlap between tumor regions exceeded overlap of tumor with adjacent tissue or blood.

From germline, CDR1 is MNHEY and CDR2 SVGAGI. The CDR3 is 16 residues long. V gave up 0 bases and J gave up 7 bases; unmatched junction bases: 10. This clonotype was counted a single time. The target antigen is unknown. The sequence was collected from a man aged 35 to 55 with primary liver carcinoma and hepatitis B virus infection. Material for sequencing was peripheral blood. The rearrangement joins TRBV6-5 to TRBJ1-1; TRBD1 agrees at 8 bases. In nucleotides, the CDR3 is TGTGCCAGCAGTTACTCCCTAAGACAGGGGAGAGGTGAAGCTTTCTTT. Amino acids: CASSYSLRQGRGEAFF.